These T cell receptor beta chains were read from a single sample in a study of CD8+ T cells in alopecia areata. Clones were read by immunoSEQ multiplex PCR, and TCRdb kept only the in-frame ones, dropping some. Of approximately 43,000 clones listed, approximately 65% are singletons. The source was CD8+ T cells sorted from blood, collected at week 4, from a patient treated with tofacitinib. The source of these receptors is a human donor with alopecia areata. Both conserved end residues are part of each CDR3. The D gene is left open where the match is weak. Expanded clones are given a class, and other clones once, few, many or no size at all.

>TRBV27|few|TRBJ1-4|.
TGTGCCAGCAGACCTCGAGGGGCTGATAATGAAAAACTGTTTTTT
CASRPRGADNEKLFF
>TRBV11-2|.|TRBJ2-3|TRBD2
TGTGCCAGCAGCTTAGAGCGGGGGGGCACAGATACGCAGTATTTT
CASSLERGGTDTQYF
>TRBV5-4|.|TRBJ2-6|.
TGCGCCAGCAGCCAAGATGGGAGCTCTGGGGCCAACGTCCTGACTTTC
CASSQDGSSGANVLTF
>TRBV6-5|.|TRBJ1-2|TRBD1
TGTGCCAGCACCCCGGGGGACAGCTATGGCTACACCTTC
CASTPGDSYGYTF
>TRBV2|.|TRBJ2-7|.
TGTGCCAGCAGTGACAGGAACTTC
CASSDRNF
>TRBV29-1|.|TRBJ1-1|.
TGCAGCGTTGAGGGCGGGGAGAACACTGAAGCTTTCTTT
CSVEGGENTEAFF
>TRBV7-2|medium-sized|TRBJ2-3|TRBD1
TGTGCCAGCAGCTTAGATGGGACAGGCACAGATACGCAGTATTTT
CASSLDGTGTDTQYF
>TRBV19|.|TRBJ2-7|TRBD1
TGTGCCAGTAGCCCCGGGACAGGGACCTACGAGCAGTACTTC
CASSPGTGTYEQYF
>TRBV29-1|.|TRBJ2-1|.
TGCAGCGTTGACGCCCGCAGCGACAATGAGCAGTTCTTC
CSVDARSDNEQFF
>TRBV15|once|TRBJ1-1|.
TGTGCCACCAGCAGAAGCCGGACAGTTGAAGCTTTCTTT
CATSRSRTVEAFF
>TRBV4-3|.|TRBJ2-7|.
TGCGCCAGCAGCCAAGAGGTGGGGGGGGCTTACGAGCAGTACTTC
CASSQEVGGAYEQYF
>TRBV27|few|TRBJ2-1|.
TGTGCCAGCAGTTTATGGGGCCTACAGGGACATGAGCAGTTCTTC
CASSLWGLQGHEQFF
>TRBV7-3|.|TRBJ1-1|.
TGTGCCAGCAGCCCAGCTCGGACGAAAGTCGGGACTGAAGCTTTCTTT
CASSPARTKVGTEAFF
>TRBV30|.|TRBJ1-1|.
TGTGCCTGGAGTGTGGAATTCCGGGAACCGATCGGAGCTTTCTTT
CAWSVEFREPIGAFF
>TRBV5-1|.|TRBJ1-5|.
TGCGCCAGCAGCCCGACTGTAAATCAGCCCCAGCATTTT
CASSPTVNQPQHF
>TRBV27|.|TRBJ1-1|TRBD1
TGTGCCAGCAGTCCCTCGACAGGGGAGGTGAACACTGAAGCTTTCTTT
CASSPSTGEVNTEAFF
>TRBV5-1|.|TRBJ2-5|.
TGCGCCAGCAGCTCCCGGCCACTTCAAGAGACCCAGTACTTC
CASSSRPLQETQYF
>TRBV30|.|TRBJ2-1|.
TGTGCCTGGAACCTAGAGGAATCGGGCAATGAGCAGTTCTTC
CAWNLEESGNEQFF
>TRBV4-3|few|TRBJ1-2|.
TGCGCCAGCAGCCAAGGACTAACGGGATATGGCTACACCTTC
CASSQGLTGYGYTF
>TRBV19|.|TRBJ1-2|.
TGTGCCAGTTCCTCGGGCAGGGTTAACTATGGCTACACCTTC
CASSSGRVNYGYTF
>TRBV30|.|TRBJ2-1|.
TGTGCCTGGAATCCGGGAGTCAATGAGCAGTTCTTC
CAWNPGVNEQFF
>TRBV15|.|TRBJ1-1|.
TGTGCCACCAGCGGGGGGAAGCCTGAAGCTTTCTTT
CATSGGKPEAFF
>TRBV27|.|TRBJ1-5|.
TGTGCCAGCAGTTCGGCAGCGGCTCAGCCCCAGCATTTT
CASSSAAAQPQHF
>TRBV4-3|.|TRBJ1-2|.
TGCGCCAGCAGCCAAGATTCCGGTGGGAGATCTGGCTACACCTTC
CASSQDSGGRSGYTF
>TRBV29-1|.|TRBJ1-2|.
TGCAGCGTTGTCGCCAGGCTCAACTATGGCTACACCTTC
CSVVARLNYGYTF
>TRBV7-2|few|TRBJ2-1|.
TGTGCCAGCAGCTTTAGTCATCGTTGGGACAATGAGCAGTTCTTC
CASSFSHRWDNEQFF
>TRBV29-1|.|TRBJ2-7|TRBD1
TGCAGCGTTGTAAGGGGCCCAGGCAGGGGGATATCCTACGAGCAGTACTTC
CSVVRGPGRGISYEQYF
>TRBV7-2|.|TRBJ2-7|.
TGTGCCAGCTCGCCCGGGGGTTTATTCTACGAGCAGTACTTC
CASSPGGLFYEQYF
>TRBV6-4|.|TRBJ2-3|.
TGTGCCAGCAGTCGCGTGGGGGGCACAGATACGCAGTATTTT
CASSRVGGTDTQYF
>TRBV29-1|.|TRBJ1-2|.
TGCAGCGTTGTAGTGGAGGGTTTTAAAGGCTATGGCTACACCTTC
CSVVVEGFKGYGYTF
>TRBV29-1|once|TRBJ2-3|TRBD2
TGCAGCGTTGAATGGTATGCGGGGGCAGATACGCAGTATTTT
CSVEWYAGADTQYF
>TRBV29-1|few|TRBJ1-2|.
TGCAGCGAAGGCAGGGAGACAGGTGGTGGCTACACCTTC
CSEGRETGGGYTF
>TRBV27|.|TRBJ1-5|TRBD1
TGTGCCAGCAGACAGGGGCGCAATCAGCCCCAGCATTTT
CASRQGRNQPQHF
>TRBV7-9|.|TRBJ1-1|.
TGTGCCAGCAGCGTAACAGGGAACACTGAAGCTTTCTTT
CASSVTGNTEAFF
>TRBV6-1|once|TRBJ2-4|.
TGTGCCAGCAGTGACTTAGCCAAAAACATTCAGTACTTC
CASSDLAKNIQYF
>TRBV30|.|TRBJ1-6|.
TGTGCCTGTGCGAGCTCCTATAATTCACCCCTCCACTTT
CACASSYNSPLHF
>TRBV27|few|TRBJ2-5|.
TGTGCCAGCAGTTTAGTTACGGGGGGCCGGGAGACCCAGTACTTC
CASSLVTGGRETQYF
>TRBV29-1|few|TRBJ1-2|TRBD1
TGCAGCGTTGACGAGGGGGCGCCTGGCTACACCTTC
CSVDEGAPGYTF